Below, 20 T cell receptor beta chains from the same sample are listed, as sequenced in a study of metastatic and nonmetastatic thyroid tumors. TCRdb ran MiXCR on the PCR reads. This sample yields a few thousand clones, of which 20% to 25% are seen a single time; around 22% belongs to the top ten. Thyroid surgery took place with no prior treatment in any patient. The sample consisted of tumor tissue. The source of these receptors is a male donor with papillary thyroid cancer or a benign thyroid nodule (not recorded which). Some clones in this sample may be carry-over from other donors' samples.

This rearrangement joins TRBV12-3 or TRBV12-4 to TRBJ1-1; D is uncertain. The CDR3 sequence is 15 residues long. V lost 6 bases and J 1 base, leaving 15 bases between the germline ends. The CDR3 protein is CASRYQWAQNTEAFF. The CDR3 DNA is TGTGCCAGCAGATATCAGTGGGCCCAGAACACTGAAGCTTTCTTT.

This clone was observed at least ten times. The chain uses TRBV7-6 and TRBJ1-4, with D unresolved. Between the trimmed V and J ends, which lost 5 bases and 10 bases, there was a span of 17 bases. CDR3 length: 14 amino acids. Germline V lookup: CDR1 SGHVS, CDR2 FNYEAQ. The CDR3: CASSPNLQTGKLFF. The CDR3 DNA sequence: TGTGCCAGCAGCCCGAACTTGCAGACCGGAAAACTGTTTTTT.

This clone is labeled medium-sized. The chain is built from TRBV6-1 and TRBJ1-2, with no clear D. Germline-derived CDR1 and CDR2 are MNHNS and SASEGT. The V and J ends lost 2 bases and 5 bases respectively, with 12 bases between them. CDR3 length: 14 amino acids. The CDR3 loop reads CASSELGTGYGYTF. In nucleotides, the CDR3 is TGTGCCAGCAGTGAACTGGGAACGGGGTATGGCTACACCTTC.

This clone was detected ten times or more. V gene TRBV28 combines with J gene TRBJ2-7; D remains ambiguous. The CDR3 spans 14 residues. The germline V gene encodes CDR1 MDHEN and CDR2 SYDVKM. Trimming pared 6 bases from V and 3 bases from J, leaving 15 bases between. The CDR3: CASRPAGLGYEQYF. In DNA form, the CDR3 reads TGTGCCAGCAGACCGGCCGGGTTGGGCTACGAGCAGTACTTC. The entire variable domain, with the rest obtained from reference TRBV28 and TRBJ2-7, is as follows: DVKVTQSSRYLVKRTGEKVFLECVQDMDHENMFWYRQDPGLGLRLIYFSYDVKMKEKGDIPEGYSVSREKKERFSLILESASTNQTSMYLCASRPAGLGYEQYFGPGTRLTVT.

The chain employs TRBV6-1 and TRBJ1-2; D perhaps matches TRBD1 (6 bases). Trimming pared 6 bases from V and 8 bases from J, leaving 19 bases between. The V gene's germline CDR1 is MNHNS and CDR2 SASEGT. The CDR3 loop spans 14 amino acids. CDR3 nucleotides: TGTGCCAGCAGCCGGAACAGGGAGCCGGGGGGCTACACCTTC. The encoded protein is CASSRNREPGGYTF.

Many counts were recorded for this clone. This rearrangement joins TRBV27 to TRBJ1-2, with 7 bases fitting TRBD1. CDR1 is MNHEY and CDR2 is SMNVEV in the germline V gene (reference sequence). There are 16 residues in the CDR3. Trimming at V came to 6 bases and at J to 4 bases, leaving 14 bases not matched to a gene. CDR3 nucleotides: TGTGCCAGCAGCCACTCAGGGGGGCGGAGGGTCTATGGCTACACCTTC. Translation: CASSHSGGRRVYGYTF.

This clone occurred a few times. The chain combines TRBV27 with TRBJ2-7, with D possibly matching TRBD2 (5 bases). The V gene's germline CDR1 is MNHEY and CDR2 SMNVEV (reference sequence). With 4 bases removed from V and 2 bases from J, the gap between germline ends came to 15 bases. CDR3 length equals 15 residues. The CDR3 DNA reads TGTGCCAGCAGTTCACACACTACTAGTACCTACGAGCAGTACTTC. Translating it yields CASSSHTTSTYEQYF.

In DNA, the CDR3 is TGTGCCACTCTCAGGGCTGGGGCCAACGTCCTGACTTTC. Protein: CATLRAGANVLTF. The chain links TRBV19 to TRBJ2-6; D is possibly TRBD1 (5 bases). Germline CDR1 and CDR2: LNHDA and SQIVND (reference sequence). There are 13 residues in the CDR3. V dropped 10 bases and J dropped 2 bases, with 9 bases sitting between them.

The chain couples TRBV6-1 to TRBJ2-3; perhaps TRBD2 as D (6 bases). CDR3 length equals 16 residues. Germline CDR1 is MNHNS and CDR2 is SASEGT. The germline V and J ends were trimmed by 2 bases and 0 bases, with 12 bases remaining between them. The CDR3 DNA reads as TGTGCCAGCAGTGAATTTCTAGCGACTAGCACAGATACGCAGTATTTT. This encodes CASSEFLATSTDTQYF.

This clone is classed as large. The sample carries other DNA sequences with the same CDR3. V usage is TRBV5-1 and J usage is TRBJ2-3; TRBD1 is a possible D gene (6 bases). V was trimmed by 6 bases and J by 3 bases, leaving 14 bases between them. The CDR3 loop spans 14 amino acids. Per germline, CDR1 SGHRS and CDR2 YFSETQ. The CDR3 spells CASTTGQGTDTQYF. CDR3 sequence (DNA): TGCGCCAGCACGACGGGACAAGGAACAGATACGCAGTATTTT.

This chain connects TRBV6-1 to TRBJ1-5; no definite D call. The CDR3 covers 13 residues. Germline values: CDR1 MNHNS, CDR2 SASEGT. Trimming shortened V by 2 bases and J by 4 bases, and 6 bases separated the two germline ends. In nucleotides, the CDR3 is TGTGCCAGCAGTGAATCCCTGAATCAGCCCCAGCATTTT. The encoded protein is CASSESLNQPQHF.

About this clone: One base away lies a much larger clone, so this may be a sequencing read error. The chain uses TRBV2 and TRBJ1-2; D possibly corresponds to TRBD1 (5 bases). This CDR3 is built from 16 residues. Germline V gene data show CDR1 as SNHLY and CDR2 as FYNNEI. CDR3 sequence reads: CASRGVDDKFNYVYTF. CDR3 in DNA: TGTGCCAGCAGAGGGGTCGATGATAAATTTAACTATGTCTACACCTTC.

The rearrangement links TRBV11-2 to TRBJ1-6; TRBD1 is a possible D gene (6 bases). V shed 5 bases and J shed 7 bases, with 15 bases lying between them. The CDR3 is 15 amino acids. Looked up from germline, CDR1 is SGHAT and CDR2 is FQNNGV. CDR3 nucleotides: TGTGCCAGCAGCACCAGACAGGCCCGAAATTCACCCCTCCACTTT. It encodes CASSTRQARNSPLHF.

Comment on this clone: One junction end disagrees with the germline gene, perhaps due to a read error. V usage is TRBV27 and J usage is TRBJ2-2; 10 bases agree with TRBD1. There are 15 residues in the CDR3. In germline, CDR1 is MNHEY, CDR2 SMNVEV (reference sequence). CDR3 sequence reads: CASRPGTGEAGEPFF. The CDR3 bases are TGTGCCAGCAGACCCGGGACAGGGGAGGCCGGGGAGCCGTTTTTT.

The table lists this clone with a few counts. The gene calls are TRBV19 and TRBJ2-7, with 9 bases matching TRBD2. This CDR3 contains 15 residues. The ends lost 5 bases at V and 3 bases at J; junction bases unmatched: 8. Germline lookup yields CDR1 LNHDA and CDR2 SQIVND (reference sequence). The DNA for the CDR3 is TGTGCCAGTAGTTACTCGGGGACTAGCATCTACGAGCAGTACTTC. Translating gives CASSYSGTSIYEQYF.

This clone was counted many times. The rearrangement uses TRBV5-1 and TRBJ2-2; 10 bases fit TRBD1. The CDR3 extends over 15 amino acids. The ends lost 4 bases at V and 6 bases at J; junction bases unmatched: 6. The germline gives CDR1 SGHRS, CDR2 YFSETQ. CDR3 sequence reads: CASSLGTGEPGELFF. The CDR3 region has the DNA TGCGCCAGCAGCCTCGGGACAGGGGAACCCGGGGAGCTGTTTTTT.

This clone was seen more than once but under ten times. A read error may explain this, as a much larger clone is one base away. V gene TRBV14 combines with J gene TRBJ2-2, with TRBD1 as a possible D gene (7 bases). CDR1 is SGHDN and CDR2 is FVKESK in the germline V gene. The CDR3 runs to 17 residues. This chain's CDR3 is CASIQVWDPGGHGELFF. DNA of the CDR3: TGTGCCAGCATCCAAGTATGGGACCCAGGGGGGCACGGGGAGCTGTTTTTT. The variable domain in full, completed from reference TRBV14 and TRBJ2-2, reads EAGVTQFPSHSVIEKGQTVTLRCDPISGHDNLYWYRRVMGKEIKFLLHFVKESKQDESGMPNNRFLAERTGGTYSTLKVQPAELEDSGVYFCASIQVWDPGGHGELFFGEGSRLTVL.

About this clone itself: Just one base apart from a much larger clone, this may be a read error. The CDR3 does not end in the conserved phenylalanine or tryptophan, so this is likely a read error. This chain joins TRBV3-1 and TRBJ2-1; tentative D call: TRBD2 (5 bases). The CDR3 runs 12 residues. Looked up from germline, CDR1 is LGHDT and CDR2 is YNNKEL (reference sequence). V lost 2 bases to trimming and J lost 9 bases, with 8 bases between them. CDR3 nucleotide sequence: TGTGCCAGCAGCCAACGCGCGGGTGAGCAGTTCCTC. Translated: CASSQRAGEQFL.

This clone was seen a handful of times. This rearrangement joins TRBV28 to TRBJ2-5, with 9 bases identical to TRBD1. In germline, CDR1 is MDHEN, CDR2 SYDVKM. J was trimmed by 5 bases and V by 5 bases; bases with no gene match: 9. This CDR3 contains 15 residues. CDR3 protein: CASSNGQGNFETQYF. DNA of the CDR3: TGTGCCAGCAGTAATGGACAGGGGAATTTTGAGACCCAGTACTTC. The whole variable domain, remainder taken from reference TRBV28 and TRBJ2-5, is DVKVTQSSRYLVKRTGEKVFLECVQDMDHENMFWYRQDPGLGLRLIYFSYDVKMKEKGDIPEGYSVSREKKERFSLILESASTNQTSMYLCASSNGQGNFETQYFGPGTRLLVL.

The chain links TRBV20-1 to TRBJ2-7, with D possibly matching TRBD2 (6 bases). This CDR3 region has 15 residues. Germline assignment: CDR1 DFQATT and CDR2 SNEGSKA (reference sequence). V lost 3 bases and J lost 4, with 19 bases in between. The DNA of the CDR3 is TGCAGTGCTAGCGGAACCGGCGGGGACCGGTACGAGCAGTACTTC. Amino acids: CSASGTGGDRYEQYF.